A single T cell receptor (beta chain) is shown here with its context. The germline gives CDR1 ENHRY, CDR2 SYGVKD. CDR3 length: 13 residues. Trimming removed 5 bases at V and 11 bases at J, with 16 bases between. Likely unrecorded immune exposures existed in these nominally healthy donors. This sample is part of a study of cytomegalovirus exposure and HLA in healthy donors. The PCR contained 60 Vbeta and 13 Jbeta primers. As processed by the authors: As a later analysis found, there were 78 million or so unique TCR beta chains, of which around 10 million were shared. Method: immunoSEQ multiplex PCR; TCRdb's copy keeps in-frame clones and lacks some. V and J calls and clone size come straight from that table; D and trimming were deduced from the DNA. The data hold hundreds of thousands of clones, with approximately 80% observed a single time.

The sequence derives from a man aged 25 to 45 in good health and CMV-seronegative. Sequenced material: PBMCs. The rearrangement uses TRBV10-3 and TRBJ1-5; D not resolved. CDR3 region: CAISYTQDGSQHF. Here the CDR3 DNA reads TGTGCCATCAGTTACACCCAGGATGGTTCCCAGCATTTT.